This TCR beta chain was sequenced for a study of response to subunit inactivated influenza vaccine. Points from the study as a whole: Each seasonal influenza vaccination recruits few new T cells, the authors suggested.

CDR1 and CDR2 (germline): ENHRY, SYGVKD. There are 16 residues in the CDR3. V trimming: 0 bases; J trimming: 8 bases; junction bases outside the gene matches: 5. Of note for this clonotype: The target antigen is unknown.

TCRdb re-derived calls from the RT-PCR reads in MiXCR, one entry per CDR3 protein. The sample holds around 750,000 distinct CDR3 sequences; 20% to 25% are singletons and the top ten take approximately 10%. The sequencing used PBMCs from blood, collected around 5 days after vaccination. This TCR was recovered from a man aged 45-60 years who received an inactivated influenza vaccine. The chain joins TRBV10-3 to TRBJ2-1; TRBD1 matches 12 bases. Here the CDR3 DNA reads TGTGCCATCAGTGAGTCCCGGGACAGGGGGCCCCATGAGCAGTTCTTC. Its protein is CAISESRDRGPHEQFF.